Below, 5 T cell receptor beta chains from the same sample are listed, as sequenced in a study of radiotherapy plus CTLA-4 blockade in lung cancer. The data were produced by immunoSEQ multiplex PCR, yet TCRdb's version contains in-frame clones alone and is incomplete. The data show approximately 82,000 clones, approximately 80% seen once. The material sequenced was peripheral blood, taken from a patient treated with radiotherapy plus ipilimumab. Receptor source: a human donor with non-small cell lung cancer that progressed on radiotherapy plus ipilimumab.

The genes are TRBV7-2 and TRBJ2-5; TRBD1 aligns across 9 bases. CDR1 is SGHTA, CDR2 FQGNSA, per germline. The CDR3 contains 16 residues. The trim removed 1 base at V and 3 bases at J, leaving 6 bases unmatched. DNA for the CDR3: TGTGCCAGCAGCTTAGGGCTGGACAGGGGAAAAGAGACCCAGTACTTC. This gives the protein CASSLGLDRGKETQYF.

V usage is TRBV18 and J usage is TRBJ2-2; 16 bases match TRBD2. The J segment lost 6 bases and the V segment lost 4 bases, leaving 5 bases of the junction unmatched. The germline gives CDR1 KGHSH, CDR2 LQKENI. The CDR3 is 17 amino acids. CDR3 DNA sequence: TGTGCCAGCTCACTGACCGGGACTAGCGGGAGGGCCGGGGAGCTGTTTTTT. Translated: CASSLTGTSGRAGELFF.

The genes are TRBV19 and TRBJ1-4; D remains unclear. The CDR3 extends over 13 amino acids. V lost 4 bases to trimming and J lost 5 bases, with 8 bases between them. Looked up from germline, CDR1 is LNHDA and CDR2 is SQIVND (reference sequence). CDR3 region: CASSSLGNEKLFF. Written as DNA, the CDR3 is TGTGCCAGTAGTAGTTTGGGGAATGAAAAACTGTTTTTT.

The rearrangement joins TRBV28 to TRBJ1-1, with D unclear. V lost 2 bases and J lost 0, with 7 bases in between. The germline V gene has CDR1 MDHEN and CDR2 SYDVKM. The CDR3 has 14 amino acids. The CDR3 nucleotides read TGTGCCAGCAGTTTAACACAGATGAACACTGAAGCTTTCTTT. Amino acids: CASSLTQMNTEAFF. Full variable domain (rest looked up from reference TRBV28 and TRBJ1-1): DVKVTQSSRYLVKRTGEKVFLECVQDMDHENMFWYRQDPGLGLRLIYFSYDVKMKEKGDIPEGYSVSREKKERFSLILESASTNQTSMYLCASSLTQMNTEAFFGQGTRLTVV.

The rearrangement links TRBV6-1 to TRBJ2-3; 8 nucleotides line up with TRBD2. V gave up 11 bases and J gave up 12 bases; unmatched junction bases: 16. This CDR3 is 13 amino acids long. Looked up from germline, CDR1 is MNHNS and CDR2 is SASEGT. The CDR3 loop reads CAFRVGPGGPQYF. CDR3 in DNA: TGTGCCTTCAGAGTCGGACCGGGGGGGCCTCAGTATTTT.